The rows below give T cell receptor beta chains drawn from one sample of a study of cytomegalovirus exposure and HLA in healthy donors. Only in-frame clones appear in the TCRdb table, and some are missing; sequencing was by immunoSEQ multiplex PCR. The sample carries approximately 110,000 clones, 94% recorded once. Sequenced sample: PBMCs. These receptors all stem from a woman between 18 and 30 years old in good health and CMV-seronegative. CDR3s include the opening cysteine and the closing phenylalanine or tryptophan. D genes are given only for firm matches. Not all rows give a size; the values are once, few, many and, for expanded clones, a class.

j_call clone_size v_call d_call cdr3_aa cdr3_nt
TRBJ2-7 - TRBV10-2 TRBD1 CATQGDSSYEQYF TGCGCCACCCAGGGGGACAGCTCCTACGAGCAGTACTTC
TRBJ1-1 - TRBV27 TRBD1 CASSSIQGVNTEAFF TGTGCCAGCAGTTCCATCCAGGGGGTGAACACTGAAGCTTTCTTT
TRBJ1-2 - TRBV6-1 - CASSGFGESGGYTF TGTGCCAGCAGTGGGTTCGGGGAGTCAGGAGGCTACACCTTC
TRBJ1-6 - TRBV7-9 - CASSLQGFSPLHF TGTGCCAGCAGCTTACAGGGTTTTTCACCCCTCCACTTT
TRBJ1-2 - TRBV9 - CASSDWDKSYTF TGTGCCAGCAGCGATTGGGACAAGAGCTACACCTTC
TRBJ1-1 few TRBV29-1 - CSVLLQVPSEAFF TGCAGCGTCCTGCTACAGGTACCTTCTGAAGCTTTCTTT
TRBJ2-3 few TRBV5-1 - CASRAERGFFTDTQYF TGCGCCAGCAGGGCGGAACGGGGGTTTTTCACAGATACGCAGTATTTT
TRBJ2-5 once TRBV29-1 TRBD2 CSVCRTSGETQYF TGCAGCGTATGCAGGACTAGCGGTGAGACCCAGTACTTC
TRBJ1-5 - TRBV28 TRBD1 CASRMGQDSNQPQHF TGTGCCAGCAGGATGGGACAGGATAGCAATCAGCCCCAGCATTTT
TRBJ2-7 - TRBV11-2 TRBD2 CASSPRLAGVVYEQYF TGTGCCAGCAGCCCGAGACTAGCGGGAGTTGTCTACGAGCAGTACTTC
TRBJ2-7 - TRBV7-9 TRBD2 CASRLGGAYEQYF TGTGCCAGCAGGCTTGGGGGGGCCTACGAGCAGTACTTC
TRBJ2-1 - TRBV30 - CAWLEGSYNEQFF TGTGCCTGGTTAGAGGGCTCCTACAATGAGCAGTTCTTC
TRBJ2-3 - TRBV18 - CASSPTGSEPTDTQYF TGTGCCAGCTCTCCGACCGGCAGCGAGCCCACAGATACGCAGTATTTT
TRBJ2-2 - TRBV29-1 TRBD1 CSACETGGIGELFF TGCAGCGCCTGTGAGACAGGGGGCATCGGGGAGCTGTTTTTT
TRBJ1-2 - TRBV5-1 TRBD1 CASSPGQGGGYTF TGCGCCAGCAGCCCCGGACAGGGGGGAGGCTACACCTTC
TRBJ2-2 - TRBV28 TRBD2 CASSSGLAQTGELFF TGTGCCAGCAGTTCCGGACTAGCGCAGACCGGGGAGCTGTTTTTT
TRBJ2-2 - TRBV11-2 - CASSPGGNTGELFF TGTGCCAGCAGCCCCGGCGGGAATACCGGGGAGCTGTTTTTT
TRBJ2-3 - TRBV2 - CASSETGLGTDTQYF TGTGCCAGCAGTGAAACAGGGTTGGGCACAGATACGCAGTATTTT
TRBJ1-2 once TRBV27 TRBD1 CASSSPSTGQGGYTF TGTGCCAGCAGTTCCCCTTCGACAGGGCAGGGTGGCTACACCTTC
TRBJ2-3 - TRBV2 TRBD2 CASNFRLADTQYF TGTGCCAGCAACTTTAGACTAGCGGATACGCAGTATTTT
TRBJ1-5 few TRBV28 - CASRTGYSGNQPQHF TGTGCCAGCAGAACAGGGTATTCTGGCAATCAGCCCCAGCATTTT
TRBJ1-3 - TRBV5-1 - CASKDNGNTIYF TGCGCCAGCAAGGACAACGGAAACACCATATATTTT
TRBJ2-7 once TRBV4-2 - CASSSNRGGYEQYF TGTGCCAGCAGCTCCAACAGGGGGGGCTACGAGCAGTACTTC
TRBJ2-5 - TRBV27 TRBD2 CASSSLTSGAPPQETQYF TGTGCCAGCAGTTCCTTGACTAGCGGGGCGCCCCCTCAAGAGACCCAGTACTTC
TRBJ1-2 - TRBV7-2 - CASSPGQLLRGYTF TGTGCCAGCAGCCCTGGACAGCTCCTGCGGGGCTACACCTTC
TRBJ2-3 - TRBV11-2 - CASSPRGIQYF TGTGCCAGCAGCCCAAGGGGAATTCAGTATTTT
TRBJ2-7 - TRBV5-1 - CASSLAGSRPYEQYF TGCGCCAGCAGCTTGGCCGGGAGTAGGCCCTACGAGCAGTACTTC
TRBJ2-1 - TRBV27 TRBD1 CASSTWDRINEQFF TGTGCCAGCAGTACATGGGACAGAATAAATGAGCAGTTCTTC
TRBJ2-1 - TRBV4-2 TRBD2 CASSQGSGQRGEQFF TGTGCCAGCAGCCAAGGATCCGGGCAGCGGGGCGAGCAGTTCTTC
TRBJ2-1 once TRBV5-1 TRBD1 CASSGQGVRDEQFF TGCGCCAGCTCAGGACAGGGTGTCCGCGATGAGCAGTTCTTC
TRBJ1-1 - TRBV30 - CAWSVRRRPLVGTEAFF TGTGCCTGGAGTGTACGGAGACGGCCCTTGGTTGGCACTGAAGCTTTCTTT
TRBJ2-5 - TRBV6-1 TRBD2 CASSGTSGSHETQYF TGTGCCAGCAGTGGGACTAGCGGTTCCCATGAGACCCAGTACTTC
TRBJ2-2 - TRBV6-5 - CASSRHAPQTGELFF TGTGCCAGCAGTAGACACGCCCCACAGACCGGGGAGCTGTTTTTT
TRBJ2-5 - TRBV9 - CASSVGSEETQYF TGTGCCAGCAGCGTAGGGTCAGAAGAGACCCAGTACTTC
TRBJ2-1 once TRBV6-1 TRBD2 CASSEWTSGNHNEQFF TGTGCCAGCAGTGAGTGGACTAGCGGGAATCACAATGAGCAGTTCTTC
TRBJ1-1 once TRBV5-4 - CASSLGLTGRNNEAFF TGTGCCAGCAGCTTGGGACTGACAGGCCGAAATAATGAAGCTTTCTTT
TRBJ2-7 - TRBV19 - CASSIDPGYEQYF TGTGCCAGTAGTATAGACCCGGGGTACGAGCAGTACTTC
TRBJ1-6 - TRBV19 - CASSISWGDSPLHF TGTGCCAGTAGTATTTCCTGGGGGGATTCACCCCTCCACTTT
TRBJ1-1 - TRBV6-1 - CASSDLAGPAEAFF TGTGCCAGCAGTGATTTGGCAGGCCCGGCTGAAGCTTTCTTT
TRBJ1-1 - TRBV15 - CATSSGQLNTEAFF TGTGCCACCAGCTCTGGACAGCTGAACACTGAAGCTTTCTTT